The 27 T cell receptor beta chains presented below share a single source sample, sequenced in a study of cytomegalovirus exposure and HLA in healthy donors. This PCR relied on a set of 60 Vbeta primers and 13 Jbeta primers. Only in-frame clones appear in the TCRdb table, and some are missing; sequencing was by immunoSEQ multiplex PCR. The sample records more than 110,000 clones, over 75% being singletons. Source material: PBMCs. The receptor set was obtained from a woman between 45 and 60 years old in good health and CMV-seropositive.

The chain couples TRBV4-1 to TRBJ2-7, with D uncertain. The CDR3 covers 13 residues. Trimming removed 1 base from V and 0 bases from J, with 4 bases in between. The germline CDR1 and CDR2 sequences are MGHRA and YSYEKL. CDR3 DNA sequence: TGCGCCAGCAGCCAAGTCATCTCCTACGAGCAGTACTTC. It is translated as CASSQVISYEQYF.

The V gene is TRBV7-2, the J gene TRBJ2-7, with TRBD1 matching 7 bases. With V trimmed by 5 bases and J by 3 bases, 7 bases remained unmatched. The CDR3 consists of 14 residues. Per the germline V gene, CDR1 is SGHTA and CDR2 is FQGNSA. For the CDR3, the DNA is TGTGCCAGCAGCGCCACGGGACAGATCTACGAGCAGTACTTC. Protein product: CASSATGQIYEQYF.

This chain joins TRBV2 and TRBJ1-1, with D maybe TRBD1 (6 bases). Germline-derived CDR1 and CDR2 are SNHLY and FYNNEI. This CDR3 has 13 residues. V lost 6 bases and J lost 0, with 8 bases in between. The chain's CDR3 is CASSEGVNTEAFF. DNA of the CDR3: TGTGCCAGCAGCGAGGGGGTGAACACTGAAGCTTTCTTT.

V gene TRBV28 combines with J gene TRBJ2-5, with TRBD2 matching over 7 bases. This CDR3 region has 13 residues. Germline V CDR1 and CDR2: MDHEN, SYDVKM. The V and J ends lost 6 bases and 6 bases, in that order; junction bases with no gene match: 7. CDR3 region: CASRIGGKQTQYF. Written as DNA, the CDR3 is TGTGCCAGCAGGATCGGGGGGAAGCAGACCCAGTACTTC.

A few counts support this clone. CDR3 nucleotides: TGTGCCAGCAGCTTGGGCAGGTCAGAGACCCAGTACTTC. Translated, it gives CASSLGRSETQYF. This chain links TRBV5-5 with TRBJ2-5, with unresolved D. V dropped 0 bases and J dropped 4 bases, with 7 bases sitting between them. CDR1 is SGHKS and CDR2 is YYEKEE in the germline V gene (reference sequence). The CDR3 is 13 amino acids. Full variable domain (rest looked up from reference TRBV5-5 and TRBJ2-5): DAGVTQSPTHLIKTRGQQVTLRCSPISGHKSVSWYQQVLGQGPQFIFQYYEKEERGRGNFPDRFSARQFPNYSSELNVNALLLGDSALYLCASSLGRSETQYFGPGTRLLVL.

This clone was detected a few times. This chain joins TRBV2 and TRBJ1-5, with 7 bases aligning to TRBD1. This CDR3 has 14 residues. Germline values: CDR1 SNHLY, CDR2 FYNNEI. V lost 6 bases to trimming and J lost 3 bases; unmatched junction nucleotides: 5. CDR3 DNA sequence: TGTGCCAGCAGCCGGGACAGATCCAATCAGCCCCAGCATTTT. It yields the protein CASSRDRSNQPQHF. The entire variable domain, with the rest obtained from reference TRBV2 and TRBJ1-5, is as follows: EPEVTQTPSHQVTQMGQEVILRCVPISNHLYFYWYRQILGQKVEFLVSFYNNEISEKSEIFDDQFSVERPDGSNFTLKIRSTKLEDSAMYFCASSRDRSNQPQHFGDGTRLSIL.

The chain employs TRBV9 and TRBJ1-2, with D hard to call. The germline V and J ends were trimmed by 0 bases and 6 bases, with 15 bases remaining between them. This CDR3 comprises 15 residues. Germline V lookup: CDR1 SGDLS, CDR2 YYNGEE. DNA for the CDR3: TGTGCCAGCAGCGTAGGGTCCATCGGGGAGAATGGCTACACCTTC. Translating gives CASSVGSIGENGYTF.

The chain employs TRBV7-3 and TRBJ2-7, with 9 bases identical to TRBD2. The CDR3 loop spans 15 amino acids. The germline V gene encodes CDR1 SGHTA and CDR2 FQGTGA. V shed 3 bases, J shed 0 bases, and the junction held 3 bases outside the gene matches. CDR3 in amino acids: CASSFAGGSSYEQYF. CDR3 bases: TGTGCCAGCAGCTTTGCGGGGGGGAGCTCCTACGAGCAGTACTTC.

The CDR3 nucleotides are TGCAGCGGCGCCCGGGGGGGATCCTACAATGAGCAGTTCTTC. Translating gives CSGARGGSYNEQFF. V gene TRBV29-1 combines with J gene TRBJ2-1, with 8 bases aligning to TRBD2. J gave up 1 base and V 7 bases, and 6 bases lay outside the gene matches. The CDR3 covers 14 residues. Germline V gene sequence: CDR1 SQVTM, CDR2 ANQGSEA.

The rearrangement uses TRBV6-5 and TRBJ2-7; TRBD1 matches at 10 bases. Trimming removed 4 bases from V and 0 bases from J; junction bases left unmatched: 3. The CDR3 spans 15 residues. In germline, CDR1 is MNHEY, CDR2 SVGAGI. The CDR3 DNA reads as TGTGCCAGCAGTTCAGGACAGGGGGGCTCCTACGAGCAGTACTTC. The encoded protein is CASSSGQGGSYEQYF.

The genes are TRBV19 and TRBJ1-5; tentative D call: TRBD1 (6 bases). With 5 bases removed from V and 1 base from J, the gap between germline ends came to 12 bases. Per germline, CDR1 LNHDA and CDR2 SQIVND (reference sequence). The CDR3 consists of 15 residues. CDR3: CASSLGGGSNQPQHF. The CDR3 DNA reads TGTGCCAGTAGTTTAGGGGGAGGAAGCAATCAGCCCCAGCATTTT.

J is TRBJ1-5 and V is TRBV6-1; 10 bases map to TRBD1. CDR1 is MNHNS and CDR2 is SASEGT in the germline V gene. V shed 0 bases and J 6 bases; nucleotides not matched to a gene: 5. There are 16 residues in the CDR3. This CDR3 reads CASSEALGTGAQPQHF. CDR3 nucleotide sequence: TGTGCCAGCAGTGAAGCGCTGGGGACAGGGGCTCAGCCCCAGCATTTT.

The V and J genes are TRBV6-5 and TRBJ1-1; D is perhaps TRBD1 (6 bases). The germline V and J ends were trimmed by 5 bases and 4 bases, with 14 bases remaining between them. This CDR3 spans 14 amino acids. Germline CDR1 is MNHEY and CDR2 is SVGAGI. The chain's CDR3 is CASSKYRAATEAFF. CDR3 DNA sequence: TGTGCCAGCAGTAAGTACAGGGCGGCCACTGAAGCTTTCTTT.

A single count supports this clone. This chain connects TRBV5-1 to TRBJ1-2; 8 positions agree with TRBD1. V shed 0 bases and J 8 bases; nucleotides not matched to a gene: 6. The CDR3 runs 14 residues. The germline CDR1 and CDR2 sequences are SGHRS and YFSETQ. The CDR3 DNA is TGCGCCAGCAGCTTGGGGCAGGGGGCAAGGGGCTACACCTTC. As protein: CASSLGQGARGYTF.

This chain connects TRBV5-4 to TRBJ2-3; 12 bases are shared with TRBD1. Trimming removed 3 bases from V and 5 bases from J; junction bases left unmatched: 4. This CDR3 comprises 15 residues. Germline V lookup: CDR1 SGHNT, CDR2 YYREEE (reference sequence). CDR3 bases: TGTGCCAGCAGCTCCCGGGACAGGGGGCAAGATACGCAGTATTTT. Its protein product is CASSSRDRGQDTQYF.

This chain joins TRBV27 and TRBJ2-3, with D uncertain. CDR3 length equals 13 residues. Germline loops: CDR1 MNHEY, CDR2 SMNVEV (reference sequence). Trimming took 5 bases from V and 6 from J, leaving 12 bases between them. The CDR3, as DNA: TGTGCCAGCAGTGAAGTCAGTGTGGATACGCAGTATTTT. Translating gives CASSEVSVDTQYF.

The chain couples TRBV27 to TRBJ2-1; D might be TRBD2 (6 bases). Trimming stripped 5 bases from V and 6 bases from J, with 14 bases between. The CDR3 sequence is 14 residues long. Germline CDR1 reads MNHEY; CDR2 reads SMNVEV (reference sequence). The CDR3 DNA reads TGTGCCAGCAGTCCCGGGACTGTAGGCAATGAGCAGTTCTTC. This translates into CASSPGTVGNEQFF.

The V gene is TRBV28, the J gene TRBJ1-1, with a weak D call TRBD1 (6 bases). The CDR3 has 15 residues. V gave up 7 bases and J gave up 6 bases, with 21 bases separating them. CDR1 is MDHEN and CDR2 is SYDVKM in the germline V gene. CDR3 in amino acids: CASISPARGWPEAFF. Written as DNA, the CDR3 is TGTGCCAGCATCTCCCCCGCTAGGGGGTGGCCTGAAGCTTTCTTT. Variable domain in full (rest from reference TRBV28 and TRBJ1-1): DVKVTQSSRYLVKRTGEKVFLECVQDMDHENMFWYRQDPGLGLRLIYFSYDVKMKEKGDIPEGYSVSREKKERFSLILESASTNQTSMYLCASISPARGWPEAFFGQGTRLTVV.

The chain recombines TRBV14 with TRBJ1-2; 7 bases match TRBD1. The CDR3 contains 15 residues. Germline loops: CDR1 SGHDN, CDR2 FVKESK. V shed 4 bases and J 6 bases; nucleotides not matched to a gene: 11. CDR3 in amino acids: CASSRTYRGWDGYTF. The CDR3 nucleotides read TGTGCCAGCAGCCGAACCTACAGGGGTTGGGATGGCTACACCTTC. The complete variable domain, with remaining parts taken from reference TRBV14 and TRBJ1-2, reads EAGVTQFPSHSVIEKGQTVTLRCDPISGHDNLYWYRRVMGKEIKFLLHFVKESKQDESGMPNNRFLAERTGGTYSTLKVQPAELEDSGVYFCASSRTYRGWDGYTFGSGTRLTVV.

The chain recombines TRBV4-2 with TRBJ2-2, with 7 bases identical to TRBD1. The germline gives CDR1 LGHNA, CDR2 YNFKEQ. The ends lost 3 bases at V and 4 bases at J; junction bases unmatched: 2. The CDR3 spans 14 residues. In nucleotides, the CDR3 is TGTGCCAGCAGCCACTGGGACAGCACCGGGGAGCTGTTTTTT. Its protein is CASSHWDSTGELFF.

This rearrangement joins TRBV10-3 to TRBJ2-1; TRBD1 might be the D (6 bases). V was trimmed by 0 bases and J by 8 bases, leaving 20 bases between them. This CDR3 spans 17 amino acids. Germline V CDR1 and CDR2: ENHRY, SYGVKD. CDR3 amino acids: CAISESSGLPRGDEQFF. CDR3 nucleotides: TGTGCCATCAGTGAGTCCTCGGGGCTACCCAGGGGCGATGAGCAGTTCTTC.

The V gene is TRBV30, the J gene TRBJ1-6, with no clear D. The CDR3 is 14 residues long. Per the germline V gene, CDR1 is GTSNPN and CDR2 is SVGIG (reference sequence). V lost 3 bases to trimming and J lost 7 bases, with 13 bases between them. Here the CDR3 reads CAWSEGMVNSPLHF. CDR3 DNA: TGTGCCTGGAGCGAGGGCATGGTAAATTCACCCCTCCACTTT.

The V gene is TRBV7-2, the J gene TRBJ1-2; 8 nucleotides agree with TRBD1. Trimming at V came to 1 base and at J to 8 bases, leaving 6 bases not matched to a gene. CDR1 and CDR2 (germline): SGHTA, FQGNSA. This CDR3 has 14 amino acids. For the CDR3, the DNA is TGTGCCAGCAGCTTAGTAGGCAGGGGGCGAGGCTACACCTTC. This codes for CASSLVGRGRGYTF.

The chain uses TRBV6-1 and TRBJ1-6, with D maybe TRBD1 (6 bases). The CDR3 totals 13 residues. V was clipped by 3 bases and J by 8 bases, with 8 bases between them. CDR1 is MNHNS and CDR2 is SASEGT in the germline V gene. The chain's CDR3 is CASSDRGDSPLHF. Here the CDR3 DNA reads TGTGCCAGCAGTGACAGGGGCGATTCACCCCTCCACTTT.

The chain recombines TRBV7-9 with TRBJ1-6, with D unclear. The CDR3 sequence is 15 residues long. V lost 5 bases and J lost 5, with 13 bases in between. Germline-derived CDR1 and CDR2 are SEHNR and FQNEAQ (reference sequence). The CDR3 DNA reads TGTGCCAGCAGCCCCGGCGGGTCCGATAATTCACCCCTCCACTTT. It translates to CASSPGGSDNSPLHF.

The J gene is TRBJ2-2, the V gene TRBV6-1, with 8 bases lining up with TRBD1. Looked up from germline, CDR1 is MNHNS and CDR2 is SASEGT. With 6 bases clipped from V and 5 bases from J, the junction kept 8 bases outside the gene matches. The CDR3 totals 15 residues. CDR3 residues: CASRDRVFGTGELFF. In nucleotides, the CDR3 is TGTGCCAGCAGGGACAGGGTATTTGGTACCGGGGAGCTGTTTTTT.

V usage is TRBV10-3 and J usage is TRBJ1-3; 9 bases match TRBD1. The CDR3 covers 19 residues. V gave up 0 bases and J gave up 0 bases; unmatched junction bases: 9. Per germline, CDR1 ENHRY and CDR2 SYGVKD. Here the CDR3 DNA reads TGTGCCATCAGTGAGTCCTCTTCCGGGACAGGGAGCTCTGGAAACACCATATATTTT. Its protein product is CAISESSSGTGSSGNTIYF.